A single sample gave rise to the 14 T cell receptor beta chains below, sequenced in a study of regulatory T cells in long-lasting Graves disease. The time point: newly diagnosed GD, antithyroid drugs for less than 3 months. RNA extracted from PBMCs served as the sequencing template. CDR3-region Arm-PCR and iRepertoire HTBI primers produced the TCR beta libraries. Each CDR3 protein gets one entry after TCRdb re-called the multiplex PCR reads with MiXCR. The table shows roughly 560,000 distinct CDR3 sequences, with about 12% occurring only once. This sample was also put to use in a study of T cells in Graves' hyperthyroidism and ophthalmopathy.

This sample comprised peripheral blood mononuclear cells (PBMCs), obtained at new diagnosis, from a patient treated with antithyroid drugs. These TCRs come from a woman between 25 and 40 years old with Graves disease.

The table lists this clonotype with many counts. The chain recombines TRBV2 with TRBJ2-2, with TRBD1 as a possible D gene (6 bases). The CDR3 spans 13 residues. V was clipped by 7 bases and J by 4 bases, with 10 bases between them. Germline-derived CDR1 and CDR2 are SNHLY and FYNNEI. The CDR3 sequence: CASTGAGTGELFF. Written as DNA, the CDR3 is TGTGCCAGCACAGGGGCGGGCACCGGGGAGCTGTTTTTT. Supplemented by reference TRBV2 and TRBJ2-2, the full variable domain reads EPEVTQTPSHQVTQMGQEVILRCVPISNHLYFYWYRQILGQKVEFLVSFYNNEISEKSEIFDDQFSVERPDGSNFTLKIRSTKLEDSAMYFCASTGAGTGELFFGEGSRLTVL.

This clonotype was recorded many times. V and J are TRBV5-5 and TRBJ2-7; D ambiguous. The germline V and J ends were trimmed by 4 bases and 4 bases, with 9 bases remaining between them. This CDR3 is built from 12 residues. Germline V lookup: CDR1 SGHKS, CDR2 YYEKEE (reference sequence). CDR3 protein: CASSLDGYEQYF. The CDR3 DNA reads TGTGCCAGCAGCCTTGACGGGTACGAGCAGTACTTC.

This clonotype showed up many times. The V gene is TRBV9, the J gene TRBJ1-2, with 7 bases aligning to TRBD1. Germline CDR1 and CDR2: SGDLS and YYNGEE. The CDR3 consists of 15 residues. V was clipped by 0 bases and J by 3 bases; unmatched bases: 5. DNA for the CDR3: TGTGCCAGCAGCGTAGTCACCAGGGGGGACTATGGCTACACCTTC. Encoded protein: CASSVVTRGDYGYTF.

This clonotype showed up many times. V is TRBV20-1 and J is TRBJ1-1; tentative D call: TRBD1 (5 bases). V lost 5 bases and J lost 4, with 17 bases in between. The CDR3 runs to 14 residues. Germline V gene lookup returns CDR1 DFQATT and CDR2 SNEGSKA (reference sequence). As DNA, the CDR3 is TGCAGTGCTGCCTCGGGGAATGGGGGCACTGAAGCTTTCTTT. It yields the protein CSAASGNGGTEAFF.

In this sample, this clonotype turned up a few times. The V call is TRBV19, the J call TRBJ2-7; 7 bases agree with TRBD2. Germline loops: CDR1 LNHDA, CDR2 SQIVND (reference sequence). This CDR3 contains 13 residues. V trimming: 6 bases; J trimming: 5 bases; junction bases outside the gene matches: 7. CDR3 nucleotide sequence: TGTGCCAGTAGCCATACGACTAGCAACGAGCAGTACTTC. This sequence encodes CASSHTTSNEQYF.

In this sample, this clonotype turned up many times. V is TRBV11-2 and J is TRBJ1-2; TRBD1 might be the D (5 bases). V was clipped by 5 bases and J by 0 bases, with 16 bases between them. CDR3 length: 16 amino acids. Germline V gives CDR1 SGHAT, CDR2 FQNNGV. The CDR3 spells CASSPPRSGANYGYTF. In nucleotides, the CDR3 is TGTGCCAGCAGCCCCCCCCGCTCGGGGGCTAACTATGGCTACACCTTC.

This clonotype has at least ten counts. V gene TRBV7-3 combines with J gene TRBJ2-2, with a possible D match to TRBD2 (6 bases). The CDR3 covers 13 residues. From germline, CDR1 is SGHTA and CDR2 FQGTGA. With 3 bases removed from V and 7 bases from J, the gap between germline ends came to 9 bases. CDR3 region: CASSFGGRGELFF. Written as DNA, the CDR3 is TGTGCCAGCAGCTTTGGAGGGCGCGGGGAGCTGTTTTTT. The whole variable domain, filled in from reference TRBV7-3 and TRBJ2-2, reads GAGVSQTPSNKVTEKGKYVELRCDPISGHTALYWYRQSLGQGPEFLIYFQGTGAADDSGLPNDRFFAVRPEGSVSTLKIQRTERGDSAVYLCASSFGGRGELFFGEGSRLTVL.

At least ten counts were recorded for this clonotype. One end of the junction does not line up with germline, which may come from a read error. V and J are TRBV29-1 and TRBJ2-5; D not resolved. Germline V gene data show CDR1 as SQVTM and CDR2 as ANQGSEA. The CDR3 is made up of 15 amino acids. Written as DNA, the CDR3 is TGCAGCGTCGAAGTAACAGCATACCTCCAAGAGACCCAGTACTTC. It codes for CSVEVTAYLQETQYF.

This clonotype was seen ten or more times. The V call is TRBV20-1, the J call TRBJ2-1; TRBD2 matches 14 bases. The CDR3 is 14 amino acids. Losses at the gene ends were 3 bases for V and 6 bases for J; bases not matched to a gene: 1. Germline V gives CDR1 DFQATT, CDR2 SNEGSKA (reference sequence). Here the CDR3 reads CSARTSGRANEQFF. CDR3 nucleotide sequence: TGCAGTGCTAGGACTAGCGGGAGGGCCAATGAGCAGTTCTTC.

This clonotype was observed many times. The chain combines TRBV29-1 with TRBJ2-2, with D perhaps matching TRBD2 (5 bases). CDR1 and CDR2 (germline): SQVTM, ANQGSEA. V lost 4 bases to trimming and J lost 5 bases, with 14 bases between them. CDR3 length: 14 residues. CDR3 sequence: CSVVSGRPTGELFF. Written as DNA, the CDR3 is TGCAGCGTTGTGTCGGGGAGACCGACCGGGGAGCTGTTTTTT.

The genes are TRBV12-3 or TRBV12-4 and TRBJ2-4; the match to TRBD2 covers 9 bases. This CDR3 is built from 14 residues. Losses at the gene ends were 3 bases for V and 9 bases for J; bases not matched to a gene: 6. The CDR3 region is CASSFGGRETIQYF. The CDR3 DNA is TGTGCCAGCAGTTTTGGCGGGAGGGAAACCATTCAGTACTTC.

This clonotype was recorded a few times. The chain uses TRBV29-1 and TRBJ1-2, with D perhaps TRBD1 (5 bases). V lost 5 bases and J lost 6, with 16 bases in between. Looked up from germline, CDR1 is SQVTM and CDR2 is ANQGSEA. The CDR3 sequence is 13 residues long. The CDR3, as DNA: TGCAGCGTTAACGACAGACACGGTGATGGCTACACCTTC. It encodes CSVNDRHGDGYTF.

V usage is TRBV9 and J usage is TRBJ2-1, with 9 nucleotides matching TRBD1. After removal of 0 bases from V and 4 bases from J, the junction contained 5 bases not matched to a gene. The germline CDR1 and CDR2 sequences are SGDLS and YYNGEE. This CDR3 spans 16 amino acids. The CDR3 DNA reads TGTGCCAGCAGCGTAGTCGAGACAGGGGGTTACAATGAGCAGTTCTTC. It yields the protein CASSVVETGGYNEQFF.

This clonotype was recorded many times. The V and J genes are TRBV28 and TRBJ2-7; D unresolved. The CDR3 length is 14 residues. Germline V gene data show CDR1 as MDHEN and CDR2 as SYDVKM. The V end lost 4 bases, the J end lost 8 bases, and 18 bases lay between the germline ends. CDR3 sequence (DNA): TGTGCCAGCAGTTCATCAGAAATACGTACTCAGCAGTACTTC. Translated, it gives CASSSSEIRTQQYF.